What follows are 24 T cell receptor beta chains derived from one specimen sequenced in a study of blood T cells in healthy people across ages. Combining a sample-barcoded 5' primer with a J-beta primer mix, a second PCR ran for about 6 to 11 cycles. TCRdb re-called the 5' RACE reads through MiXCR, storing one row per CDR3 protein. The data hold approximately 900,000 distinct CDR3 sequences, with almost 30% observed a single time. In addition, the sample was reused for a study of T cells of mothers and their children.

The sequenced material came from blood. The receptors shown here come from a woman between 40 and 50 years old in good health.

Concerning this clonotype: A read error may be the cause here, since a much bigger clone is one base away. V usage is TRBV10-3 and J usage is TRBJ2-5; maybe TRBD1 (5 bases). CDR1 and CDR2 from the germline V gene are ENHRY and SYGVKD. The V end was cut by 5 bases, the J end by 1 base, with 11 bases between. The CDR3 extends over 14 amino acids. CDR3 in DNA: TGTGCCATCAGTCGTGGGGCTGGCCAAGAGACCCAGTACTTC. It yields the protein CAISRGAGQETQYF.

The CDR3 sequence: CASSEALVGSASGNTIYF. The DNA of the CDR3 is TGTGCCAGCAGTGAAGCGCTGGTCGGGTCCGCCTCTGGAAACACCATATATTTT. This chain links TRBV6-1 with TRBJ1-3; D is ambiguous. Germline V gene lookup returns CDR1 MNHNS and CDR2 SASEGT. The CDR3 consists of 18 residues. Trimming left V 0 bases short and J 0 bases short, with 15 bases between.

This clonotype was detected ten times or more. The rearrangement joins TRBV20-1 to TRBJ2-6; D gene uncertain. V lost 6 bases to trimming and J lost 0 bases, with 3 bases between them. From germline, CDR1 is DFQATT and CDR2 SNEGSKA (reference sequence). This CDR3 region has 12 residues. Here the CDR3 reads CSAGSGANVLTF. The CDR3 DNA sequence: TGCAGTGCCGGCTCTGGGGCCAACGTCCTGACTTTC.

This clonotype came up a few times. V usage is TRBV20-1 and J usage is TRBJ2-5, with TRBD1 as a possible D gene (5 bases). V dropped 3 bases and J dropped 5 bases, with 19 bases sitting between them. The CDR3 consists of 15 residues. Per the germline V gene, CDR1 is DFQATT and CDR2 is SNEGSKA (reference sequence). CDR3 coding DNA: TGCAGTGCTAGGGAGTGGACATGGTTTGGGGAGACCCAGTACTTC. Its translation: CSAREWTWFGETQYF.

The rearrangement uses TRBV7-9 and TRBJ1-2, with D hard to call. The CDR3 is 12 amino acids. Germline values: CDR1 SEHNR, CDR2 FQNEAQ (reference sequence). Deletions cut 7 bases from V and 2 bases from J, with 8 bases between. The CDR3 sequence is CASTVTNYGYTF. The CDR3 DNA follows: TGTGCCAGCACCGTTACAAACTATGGCTACACCTTC.

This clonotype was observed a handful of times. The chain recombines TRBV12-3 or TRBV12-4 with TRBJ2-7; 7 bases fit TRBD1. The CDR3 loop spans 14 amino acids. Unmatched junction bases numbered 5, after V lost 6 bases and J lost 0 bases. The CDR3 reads CASRPGQLSYEQYF. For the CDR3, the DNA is TGTGCCAGCAGACCGGGACAGCTCTCCTACGAGCAGTACTTC.

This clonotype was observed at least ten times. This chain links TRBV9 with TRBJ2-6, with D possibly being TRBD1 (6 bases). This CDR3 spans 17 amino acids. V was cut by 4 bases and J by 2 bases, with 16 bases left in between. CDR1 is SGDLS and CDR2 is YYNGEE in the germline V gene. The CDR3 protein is CASSPRTATTGANVLTF. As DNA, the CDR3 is TGTGCCAGCAGCCCTCGGACAGCCACTACTGGGGCCAACGTCCTGACTTTC.

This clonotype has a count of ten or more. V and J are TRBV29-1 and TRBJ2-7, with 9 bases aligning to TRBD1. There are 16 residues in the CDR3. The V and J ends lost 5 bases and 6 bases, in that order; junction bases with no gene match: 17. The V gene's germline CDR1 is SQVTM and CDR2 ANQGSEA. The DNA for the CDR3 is TGCAGCGTTTCTAAACAGGGGGCTGCATTTGGGTCCGAGCAGTACTTC. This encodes CSVSKQGAAFGSEQYF.

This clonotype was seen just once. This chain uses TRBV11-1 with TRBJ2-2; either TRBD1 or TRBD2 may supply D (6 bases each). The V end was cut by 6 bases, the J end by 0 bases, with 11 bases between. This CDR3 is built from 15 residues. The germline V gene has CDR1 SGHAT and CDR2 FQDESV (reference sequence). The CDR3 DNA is TGTGCCAGCAGACAAGGGGGGTCGAACACCGGGGAGCTGTTTTTT. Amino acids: CASRQGGSNTGELFF.

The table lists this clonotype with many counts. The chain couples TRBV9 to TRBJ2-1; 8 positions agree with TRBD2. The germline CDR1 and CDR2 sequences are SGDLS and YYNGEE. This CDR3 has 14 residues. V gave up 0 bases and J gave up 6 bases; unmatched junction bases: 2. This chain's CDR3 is CASSVVGTSNEQFF. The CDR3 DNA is TGTGCCAGCAGCGTAGTAGGGACTAGCAATGAGCAGTTCTTC. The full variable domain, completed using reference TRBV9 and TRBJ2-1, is DSGVTQTPKHLITATGQRVTLRCSPRSGDLSVYWYQQSLDQGLQFLIQYYNGEERAKGNILERFSAQQFPDLHSELNLSSLELGDSALYFCASSVVGTSNEQFFGPGTRLTVL.

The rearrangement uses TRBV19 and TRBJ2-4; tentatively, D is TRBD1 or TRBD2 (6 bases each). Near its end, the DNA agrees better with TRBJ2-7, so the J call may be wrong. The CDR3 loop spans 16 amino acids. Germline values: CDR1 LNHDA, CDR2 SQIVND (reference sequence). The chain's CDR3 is CASSINFPRGLYEQYF. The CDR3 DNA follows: TGTGCCAGTAGTATAAATTTTCCCCGGGGGCTCTACGAGCAGTACTTC.

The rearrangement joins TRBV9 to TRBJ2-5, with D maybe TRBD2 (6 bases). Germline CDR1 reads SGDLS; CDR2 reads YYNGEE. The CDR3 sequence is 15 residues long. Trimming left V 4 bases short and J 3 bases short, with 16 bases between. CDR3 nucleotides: TGTGCCAGCAGCCATGGAGGGACGCAAAAAGAGACCCAGTACTTC. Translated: CASSHGGTQKETQYF. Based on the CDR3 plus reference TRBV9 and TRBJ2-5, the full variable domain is DSGVTQTPKHLITATGQRVTLRCSPRSGDLSVYWYQQSLDQGLQFLIQYYNGEERAKGNILERFSAQQFPDLHSELNLSSLELGDSALYFCASSHGGTQKETQYFGPGTRLLVL.

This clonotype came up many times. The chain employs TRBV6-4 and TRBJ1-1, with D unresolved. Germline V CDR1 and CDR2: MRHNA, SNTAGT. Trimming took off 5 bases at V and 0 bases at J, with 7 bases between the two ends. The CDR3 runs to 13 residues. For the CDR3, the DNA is TGTGCCAGCAGTCAACGGATGAACACTGAAGCTTTCTTT. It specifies CASSQRMNTEAFF.

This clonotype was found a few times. CDR3 DNA sequence: TGTGCCAGCAGCTTAGCGAGAGGGACAGGGAAGAGCACAGATACGCAGTATTTT. Its translation is CASSLARGTGKSTDTQYF. The chain has TRBV7-8 and TRBJ2-3; 9 bases are a match to TRBD1. The germline V gene encodes CDR1 SGHVS and CDR2 FQNEAQ. The CDR3 sequence is 18 residues long. Unmatched junction bases numbered 7, after V lost 0 bases and J lost 0 bases.

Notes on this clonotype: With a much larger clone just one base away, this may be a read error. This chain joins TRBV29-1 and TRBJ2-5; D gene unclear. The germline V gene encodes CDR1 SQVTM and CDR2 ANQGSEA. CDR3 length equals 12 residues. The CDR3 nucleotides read TGCAGCGGTGAAGTAGGGCGAGAGACCCAGTACTTC. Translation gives CSGEVGRETQYF.

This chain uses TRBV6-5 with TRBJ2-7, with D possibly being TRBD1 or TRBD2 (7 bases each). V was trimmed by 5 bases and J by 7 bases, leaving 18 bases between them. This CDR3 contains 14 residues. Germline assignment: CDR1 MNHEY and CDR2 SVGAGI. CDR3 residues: CASSQGGGWREQYF. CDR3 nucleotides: TGTGCCAGCAGTCAGGGGGGGGGATGGCGGGAGCAGTACTTC.

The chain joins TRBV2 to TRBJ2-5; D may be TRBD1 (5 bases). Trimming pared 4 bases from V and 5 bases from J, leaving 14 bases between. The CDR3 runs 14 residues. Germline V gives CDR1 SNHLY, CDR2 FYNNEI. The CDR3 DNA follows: TGTGCCAGCAGTGGGATAGGGGTTAGGGAGACCCAGTACTTC. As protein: CASSGIGVRETQYF.

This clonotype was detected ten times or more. The CDR3 is CASSPTGEGWDQPQHF. DNA for the CDR3: TGTGCCAGCAGCCCTACAGGGGAGGGCTGGGATCAGCCCCAGCATTTT. V gene TRBV7-8 combines with J gene TRBJ1-5; 7 nucleotides line up with TRBD1. The CDR3 is 16 residues long. Losses at the gene ends were 5 bases for V and 5 bases for J; bases not matched to a gene: 12. Germline V CDR1 and CDR2: SGHVS, FQNEAQ. Full variable domain (remainder filled in from reference TRBV7-8 and TRBJ1-5): GAGVSQSPRYKVAKRGQDVALRCDPISGHVSLFWYQQALGQGPEFLTYFQNEAQLDKSGLPSDRFFAERPEGSVSTLKIQRTQQEDSAVYLCASSPTGEGWDQPQHFGDGTRLSIL.

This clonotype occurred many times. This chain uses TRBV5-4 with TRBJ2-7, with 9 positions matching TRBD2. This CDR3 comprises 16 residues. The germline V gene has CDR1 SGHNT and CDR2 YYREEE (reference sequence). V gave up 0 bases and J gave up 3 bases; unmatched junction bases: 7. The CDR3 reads CASSLAKTSGHYEQYF. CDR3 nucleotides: TGTGCCAGCAGCTTGGCCAAGACTAGCGGCCACTACGAGCAGTACTTC.

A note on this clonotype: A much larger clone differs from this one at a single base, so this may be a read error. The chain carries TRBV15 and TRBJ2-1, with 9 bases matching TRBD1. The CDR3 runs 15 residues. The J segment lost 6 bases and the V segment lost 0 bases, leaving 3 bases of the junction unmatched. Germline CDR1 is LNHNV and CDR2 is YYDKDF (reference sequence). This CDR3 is CATSRDETGGNEQFF. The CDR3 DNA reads TGTGCCACCAGCAGAGACGAGACAGGGGGCAATGAGCAGTTCTTC.

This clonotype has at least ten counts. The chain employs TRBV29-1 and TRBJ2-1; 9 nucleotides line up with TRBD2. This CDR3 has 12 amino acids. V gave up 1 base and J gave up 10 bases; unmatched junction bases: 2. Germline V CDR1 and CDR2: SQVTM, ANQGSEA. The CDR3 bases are TGCAGCGTTGAAGGTAGCGGGGGCGAGCAGTTCTTC. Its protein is CSVEGSGGEQFF.

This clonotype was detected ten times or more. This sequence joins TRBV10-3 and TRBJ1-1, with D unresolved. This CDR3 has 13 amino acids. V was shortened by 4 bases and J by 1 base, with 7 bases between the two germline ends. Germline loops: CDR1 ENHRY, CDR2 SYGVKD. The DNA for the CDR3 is TGTGCCATCAGTGGGGAGGGGAACACTGAAGCTTTCTTT. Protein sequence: CAISGEGNTEAFF.

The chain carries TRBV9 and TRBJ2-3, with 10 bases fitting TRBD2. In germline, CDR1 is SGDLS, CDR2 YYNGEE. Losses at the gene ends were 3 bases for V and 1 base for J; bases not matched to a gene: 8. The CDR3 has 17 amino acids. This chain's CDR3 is CASSGPLAGARTDTQYF. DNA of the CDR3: TGTGCCAGCAGCGGACCCCTAGCGGGGGCTCGCACAGATACGCAGTATTTT.

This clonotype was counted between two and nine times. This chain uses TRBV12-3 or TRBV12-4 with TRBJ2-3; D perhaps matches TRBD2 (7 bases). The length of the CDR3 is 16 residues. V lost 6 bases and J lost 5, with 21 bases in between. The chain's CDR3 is CASSPEGGGARDTQYF. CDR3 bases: TGTGCCAGCAGCCCCGAAGGGGGGGGGGCGAGAGATACGCAGTATTTT.